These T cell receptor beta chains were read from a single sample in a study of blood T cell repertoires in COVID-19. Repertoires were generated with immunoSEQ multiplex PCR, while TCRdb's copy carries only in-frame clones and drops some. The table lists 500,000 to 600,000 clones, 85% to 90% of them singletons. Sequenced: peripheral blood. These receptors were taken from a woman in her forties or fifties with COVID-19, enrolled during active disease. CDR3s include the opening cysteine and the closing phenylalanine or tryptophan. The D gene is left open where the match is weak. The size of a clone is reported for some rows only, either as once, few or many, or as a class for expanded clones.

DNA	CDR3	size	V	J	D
TGTGCCAGCAGCAAAATCCCGCAGGGTTGGAACACTGAAGCTTTCTTT	CASSKIPQGWNTEAFF	-	TRBV21-1	TRBJ1-1	-
TGTGCCAGCAGCCCGGAAGGACAGCAGAGGAACACTGAAGCTTTCTTT	CASSPEGQQRNTEAFF	-	TRBV21-1	TRBJ1-1	-
TGTGCCAGCACCCGACAGGGGGTAGGCTACACCTTC	CASTRQGVGYTF	-	TRBV2	TRBJ1-2	TRBD1
TGTGCCAGCAGCCAGGCGGGGTCGGATCAGCCCCAGCATTTT	CASSQAGSDQPQHF	-	TRBV5-6	TRBJ1-5	-
TGTGCCAGCATCCGGACAGCTCGAAACACCATATATTTT	CASIRTARNTIYF	-	TRBV12-3/TRBV12-4	TRBJ1-3	-
TGTGCCACCAGTAGCGGGGGGCCCGATACGCAGTATTTT	CATSSGGPDTQYF	-	TRBV24-1	TRBJ2-3	TRBD2
TGTGCCAGCAGCTTAGCGGCGGGGGGTGAAGCTTTCTTT	CASSLAAGGEAFF	-	TRBV11-3	TRBJ1-1	-
TGTGCCAGCAGCTTAGATCGGGGGGGTCGTGGGAATGAGCAGTTCTTC	CASSLDRGGRGNEQFF	few	TRBV5-4	TRBJ2-1	TRBD2
TGTGCCACCGACACGACAGGGTTTAACTATGGCTACACCTTC	CATDTTGFNYGYTF	-	TRBV2	TRBJ1-2	TRBD1
TGCGCCAGCAGCAACACCGTTAACTATGGCTACACCTTC	CASSNTVNYGYTF	-	TRBV5-1	TRBJ1-2	-
TGTGCCAGCAGGGGAGACATCCTCGTTGAGGGCTACACCTTC	CASRGDILVEGYTF	-	TRBV6-5	TRBJ1-2	-
TGTGCCACCAGTTCCCTCGGACAGGGGAGGATCGAGCAGTACTTC	CATSSLGQGRIEQYF	-	TRBV24-1	TRBJ2-7	TRBD1
TGTGCCACCAGTGATTTGAGGGGCCCCCGGGGGGCTAGCACAGATACGCAGTATTTT	CATSDLRGPRGASTDTQYF	-	TRBV24-1	TRBJ2-3	-
TGTGCCAGCAGTTGGGGGGGAGAGACCCAGTACTTC	CASSWGGETQYF	-	TRBV6-5	TRBJ2-5	TRBD2
TGTGCCAGTACGGGACAGGGCAATCAGCCCCAGCATTTT	CASTGQGNQPQHF	-	TRBV28	TRBJ1-5	TRBD1
TGTGCCAGCAGCTTGGGAGGACAGGGGGGATTAGACACTGAAGCTTTCTTT	CASSLGGQGGLDTEAFF	-	TRBV7-9	TRBJ1-1	TRBD1
TGCGCCAGCAGCACAGAGACAGGCTATAATTCACCCCTCCACTTT	CASSTETGYNSPLHF	few	TRBV5-1	TRBJ1-6	-
TGTGCCTGGAGTGCGACGGCACTGCGGTCACCCCTCCACTTT	CAWSATALRSPLHF	few	TRBV30	TRBJ1-6	-
TGCAGTGCTAGTGAGCTCGGGAACGCCTACGAGCAGTACTTC	CSASELGNAYEQYF	-	TRBV20-1	TRBJ2-7	-
TGTGCCAGCAGCTTTCCGGGACAGTTCAATGAGCAGTTCTTC	CASSFPGQFNEQFF	-	TRBV11-2	TRBJ2-1	TRBD1
TGTGCCACCGCCCGGTGGAGGACAGGGGGCGGCGAGCAGTACTTC	CATARWRTGGGEQYF	-	TRBV24-1	TRBJ2-7	TRBD1
TGCAGCGTCCGACCAGGGGGCGGGAATACGCAGTATTTT	CSVRPGGGNTQYF	-	TRBV29-1	TRBJ2-3	TRBD1
TGTGCCAGCAGTTCGACTAGCGGCTCGGACACAGATACGCAGTATTTT	CASSSTSGSDTDTQYF	-	TRBV5-4	TRBJ2-3	TRBD2
TGCGCCAGCAGCTCCTCGACAAGCAACTATGGCTACACCTTC	CASSSSTSNYGYTF	once	TRBV5-1	TRBJ1-2	-
TGTGCCAGCTCACCATCCGGGACTAGGAGCAACCCAGATACGCAGTATTTT	CASSPSGTRSNPDTQYF	-	TRBV18	TRBJ2-3	TRBD2
TGTGCCAGTAGTTCCTCCTACCGAGGTGCTTTCTTT	CASSSSYRGAFF	-	TRBV19	TRBJ1-1	-
TGTGCCAGCAGCTTAGTCACAGGTCCTACAGGTGGCTACACCTTC	CASSLVTGPTGGYTF	-	TRBV7-2	TRBJ1-2	-
TGTGCCAGCAGCCGGGACAGTAGCTCCTATAATTCACCCCTCCACTTT	CASSRDSSSYNSPLHF	-	TRBV7-3	TRBJ1-6	TRBD1
TGTGCCAGCACCTCGCGGGGCATAAACTATGGCTACACCTTC	CASTSRGINYGYTF	-	TRBV3-1/TRBV3-2	TRBJ1-2	-
TGCGCCAGCAGCTGGGGCGGGGGGAACACAGATACGCAGTATTTT	CASSWGGGNTDTQYF	once	TRBV5-1	TRBJ2-3	TRBD2
TGTGCCAGCAGCTTAGGTGTCGGTCGAACTAACTATGGCTACACCTTC	CASSLGVGRTNYGYTF	-	TRBV7-8	TRBJ1-2	-
TGTGCCAGCAGCGGGGGGAATGAGCAGTTCTTC	CASSGGNEQFF	once	TRBV7-9	TRBJ2-1	-
TGTGCCTGGAGTCTTCAGCGTGGCACCATATATTTT	CAWSLQRGTIYF	once	TRBV30	TRBJ1-3	-